The 17 T cell receptor beta chains listed next were all sequenced from one sample in a study of blood T cell repertoires in COVID-19. Assay used: immunoSEQ multiplex PCR; TCRdb lists only in-frame clones, some missing. The repertoire has 200,000 to 250,000 clones, around 87% of them found once; the top ten carry roughly 3%. Sequencing used PBMCs or T cells enriched from blood (not recorded which). The receptors were sampled from a woman aged 18 to 35 in a cohort exposed to, infected with or recovered from COVID-19 (not recorded which).

As DNA, the CDR3 is TGTGCCAGCACAATTGGGCCCCTATCCTACGAGCAGTACTTC. This codes for CASTIGPLSYEQYF. The chain carries TRBV28 and TRBJ2-7; D remains ambiguous. The CDR3 is made up of 14 amino acids. The germline V gene encodes CDR1 MDHEN and CDR2 SYDVKM. Trimming left V 7 bases short and J 1 base short, with 14 bases between.

This sequence joins TRBV7-9 and TRBJ2-1; weak D call: TRBD1 (5 bases). The CDR3 loop spans 16 amino acids. CDR1 and CDR2 (germline): SEHNR, FQNEAQ (reference sequence). Trimming cost V 5 bases and J 6 bases, with 20 bases left between them. The CDR3 DNA is TGTGCCAGCAGCGCCTCCAGGGTGCGACTGGCCAATGAGCAGTTCTTC. It encodes CASSASRVRLANEQFF.

The sample holds one count of this clone. The chain recombines TRBV5-1 with TRBJ1-2, with D maybe TRBD1 (5 bases). V lost 2 bases to trimming and J lost 1 base, with 9 bases between them. Germline lookup yields CDR1 SGHRS and CDR2 YFSETQ. This CDR3 comprises 14 residues. CDR3 protein: CASSFDSDNYGYTF. The DNA of the CDR3 is TGCGCCAGCAGCTTTGACAGTGATAACTATGGCTACACCTTC.

V and J are TRBV5-1 and TRBJ2-1, with D possibly being TRBD2 (6 bases). The CDR3 is 16 residues long. V was trimmed by 1 base and J by 0 bases, leaving 11 bases between them. The germline V gene encodes CDR1 SGHRS and CDR2 YFSETQ. Here the CDR3 DNA reads TGCGCCAGCAGCTTGTCCGGACTAAGCTCCTACAATGAGCAGTTCTTC. Translation gives CASSLSGLSSYNEQFF.

V gene TRBV7-9 combines with J gene TRBJ2-1; 7 positions match TRBD2. The V segment lost 3 bases and the J segment 4 bases; nucleotides outside the gene matches: 6. The CDR3 runs 15 residues. Germline values: CDR1 SEHNR, CDR2 FQNEAQ (reference sequence). CDR3 nucleotide sequence: TGTGCCAGCAGCTTCTCTGGCGGGAGTTACAATGAGCAGTTCTTC. This gives the protein CASSFSGGSYNEQFF.

CDR3 in DNA: TGCAGCGTACCGACAGGGGTCAACACTGAAGCTTTCTTT. Its protein is CSVPTGVNTEAFF. V is TRBV29-1 and J is TRBJ1-1; 8 bases match TRBD1. The CDR3 has 13 amino acids. V was pared by 6 bases and J by 2 bases, with 5 bases of the junction left unmatched. Germline values: CDR1 SQVTM, CDR2 ANQGSEA.

CDR3 loop: CSSRGSLNTEAFF. CDR3 DNA sequence: TGCAGCTCCAGGGGTTCACTGAACACTGAAGCTTTCTTT. The gene calls are TRBV29-1 and TRBJ1-1; a possible D gene is TRBD1 (6 bases). Looked up from germline, CDR1 is SQVTM and CDR2 is ANQGSEA. V dropped 8 bases and J dropped 0 bases, with 13 bases sitting between them. The CDR3 has 13 amino acids.

The J gene is TRBJ1-3, the V gene TRBV6-5; TRBD1 might be the D (6 bases). Trimming shortened V by 5 bases and J by 2 bases, and 10 bases separated the two germline ends. Germline V gene data show CDR1 as MNHEY and CDR2 as SVGAGI. The CDR3 is 14 amino acids. As DNA, the CDR3 is TGTGCCAGCAGTCTGACAGGTGCTGGAAACACCATATATTTT. Amino acid sequence: CASSLTGAGNTIYF.

The chain employs TRBV14 and TRBJ2-3; 8 positions match TRBD2. The germline CDR1 and CDR2 sequences are SGHDN and FVKESK. Trimming removed 3 bases from V and 2 bases from J; junction bases left unmatched: 7. This CDR3 contains 16 residues. The CDR3 loop reads CASSQDLAGLTDTQYF. The CDR3 region has the DNA TGTGCCAGCAGCCAGGATTTAGCGGGACTCACAGATACGCAGTATTTT.

This clone was seen only once. The chain couples TRBV2 to TRBJ1-6; a possible D gene is TRBD1 (5 bases). Trimming took off 3 bases at V and 2 bases at J, with 11 bases between the two ends. The CDR3 has 16 amino acids. The germline gives CDR1 SNHLY, CDR2 FYNNEI. Written as DNA, the CDR3 is TGTGCCAGCAGTGAGTTAGGGGTGGCCTATAATTCACCCCTCCACTTT. The encoded protein is CASSELGVAYNSPLHF.

V is TRBV18 and J is TRBJ1-1; 8 bases fit TRBD1. Germline CDR1 reads KGHSH; CDR2 reads LQKENI. This CDR3 spans 15 amino acids. The V segment lost 2 bases and the J segment 4 bases; nucleotides outside the gene matches: 6. The CDR3 sequence: CASSPNGQGGTEAFF. Written as DNA, the CDR3 is TGTGCCAGCTCACCAAACGGACAGGGTGGCACTGAAGCTTTCTTT.

This clone appeared once. The genes are TRBV5-5 and TRBJ2-7, with D unresolved. Germline CDR1 reads SGHKS; CDR2 reads YYEKEE (reference sequence). CDR3 size: 15 residues. The V end was cut by 0 bases, the J end by 0 bases, with 10 bases between. In DNA, the CDR3 is TGTGCCAGCAGCTTGGCGCTGCTAAGCTCCTACGAGCAGTACTTC. Its protein is CASSLALLSSYEQYF.

The chain joins TRBV27 to TRBJ1-6, with 9 bases identical to TRBD1. The germline CDR1 and CDR2 sequences are MNHEY and SMNVEV (reference sequence). J gave up 10 bases and V 4 bases, and 5 bases lay outside the gene matches. This CDR3 has 14 amino acids. In nucleotides, the CDR3 is TGTGCCAGCAGTTCCCTCGACAGGGGGTCACCCCTCCACTTT. Translation gives CASSSLDRGSPLHF.

The genes are TRBV6-5 and TRBJ2-7, with 8 bases fitting TRBD1. Germline CDR1 and CDR2: MNHEY and SVGAGI. V dropped 5 bases and J dropped 3; count of bases not matched to a gene: 9. The CDR3 is made up of 15 amino acids. The DNA of the CDR3 is TGTGCCAGCAGTCGTTACGGGACAGGCGGCTACGAGCAGTACTTC. Residues: CASSRYGTGGYEQYF.

The chain recombines TRBV18 with TRBJ1-2, with TRBD1 matching over 8 bases. CDR3 length equals 17 residues. V gave up 3 bases and J gave up 3 bases; unmatched junction bases: 12. Germline V gives CDR1 KGHSH, CDR2 LQKENI. This chain's CDR3 is CASSPPNFMDRDYGYTF. The CDR3, as DNA: TGTGCCAGCTCACCGCCCAACTTTATGGACAGGGACTATGGCTACACCTTC.

This chain uses TRBV3-1 (or the pseudogene TRBV3-2) with TRBJ2-7; D is unresolved. The CDR3 spans 15 residues. V lost 3 bases and J lost 3, with 15 bases in between. CDR1 and CDR2 from the germline V gene are LGHDT and YNNKEL (reference sequence). The CDR3 region is CASSQGPNPVYEQYF. CDR3 bases: TGTGCCAGCAGCCAGGGCCCCAATCCCGTCTACGAGCAGTACTTC.

The chain uses TRBV6-6 and TRBJ1-5; no firm D call. The germline V gene has CDR1 MNHNY and CDR2 SVGAGI (reference sequence). The V gene lost 4 bases and the J gene lost 0 bases, with 4 bases spanning the gap. The CDR3 has 13 residues. The CDR3 bases are TGTGCCAGCAGTTCAAATAGCAATCAGCCCCAGCATTTT. Residues: CASSSNSNQPQHF.